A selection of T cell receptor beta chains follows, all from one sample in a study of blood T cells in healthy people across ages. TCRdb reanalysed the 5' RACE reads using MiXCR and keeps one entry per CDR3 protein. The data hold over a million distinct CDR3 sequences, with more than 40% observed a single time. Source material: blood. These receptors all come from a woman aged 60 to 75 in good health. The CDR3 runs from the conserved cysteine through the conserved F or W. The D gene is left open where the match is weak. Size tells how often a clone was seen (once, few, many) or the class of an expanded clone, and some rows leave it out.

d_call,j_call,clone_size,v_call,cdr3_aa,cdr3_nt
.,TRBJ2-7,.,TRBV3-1,CASSRGRTPVYEQYF,TGTGCCAGCAGCCGGGGGCGGACCCCCGTGTACGAGCAGTACTTC
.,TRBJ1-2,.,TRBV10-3,CAISEAGLYGFTF,TGTGCCATCAGTGAGGCAGGACTCTATGGCTTCACCTTC
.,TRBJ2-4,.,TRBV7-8,CASSYQLAKNIQYF,TGTGCCAGCAGCTACCAGTTAGCCAAAAACATTCAGTACTTC
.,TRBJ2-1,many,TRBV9,CASSVVGNNEQFF,TGTGCCAGCAGCGTAGTGGGAAACAATGAGCAGTTCTTC
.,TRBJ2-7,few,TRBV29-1,CSVGPSTSYEQYF,TGCAGCGTTGGACCTTCAACTAGCTACGAGCAGTACTTC
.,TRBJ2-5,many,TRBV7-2,CASSPRWGSQETQYF,TGTGCCAGCAGCCCCCGTTGGGGGTCACAAGAGACCCAGTACTTC
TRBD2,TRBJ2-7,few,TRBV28,CASSLTGTSGSTYEQYF,TGTGCCAGCAGTCTGACCGGGACTAGCGGGAGTACCTACGAGCAGTACTTC
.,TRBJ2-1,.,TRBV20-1,CSATGTRVDEQFF,TGCAGTGCTACCGGGACCCGGGTCGATGAGCAGTTCTTC
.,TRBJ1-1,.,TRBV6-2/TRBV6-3,CASSYVIGGGGTEAFF,TGTGCCAGCAGTTACGTGATCGGGGGGGGCGGCACTGAAGCTTTCTTT
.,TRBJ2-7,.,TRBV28,CASSFGLSEQYF,TGTGCCAGCAGTTTTGGACTGAGCGAGCAGTACTTC
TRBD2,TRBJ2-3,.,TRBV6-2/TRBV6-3,CASSQMGRETTQYF,TGTGCCAGCAGTCAAATGGGGCGGGAGACAACGCAGTATTTT
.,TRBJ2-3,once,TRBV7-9,CATSVGAASTDTQYF,TGTGCCACTTCTGTGGGGGCAGCTAGCACAGATACGCAGTATTTT
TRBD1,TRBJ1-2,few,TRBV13,CASSESGTGRGYTF,TGTGCCAGCAGCGAATCCGGGACAGGACGTGGCTACACCTTC
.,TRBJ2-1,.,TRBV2,CASSEEGGSYNEQFF,TGTGCCAGCAGTGAGGAAGGCGGATCCTACAATGAGCAGTTCTTC
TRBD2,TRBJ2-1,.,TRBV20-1,CRAPSGRFNEQFF,TGCAGGGCCCCTAGCGGGAGGTTCAATGAGCAGTTCTTC
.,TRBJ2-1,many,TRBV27,CASSPTPRGEQFF,TGTGCCAGCAGTCCTACCCCCCGTGGGGAGCAGTTCTTC
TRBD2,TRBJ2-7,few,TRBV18,CASSPGTSVAYEQYF,TGTGCCAGCTCACCAGGGACTAGCGTCGCCTACGAGCAGTACTTC
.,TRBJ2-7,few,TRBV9,CASSVAPGTSYEQYF,TGTGCCAGCAGCGTAGCTCCCGGGACTTCCTACGAGCAGTACTTC
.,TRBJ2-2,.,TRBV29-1,CSVEDRKNTGELFF,TGCAGCGTTGAAGACAGAAAGAACACCGGGGAGCTGTTTTTT
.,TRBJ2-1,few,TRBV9,CASSVRDSPYNEQFF,TGTGCCAGCAGCGTGCGGGACAGTCCCTACAATGAGCAGTTCTTC
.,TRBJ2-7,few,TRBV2,CAARSGAFSYEQYF,TGTGCCGCCCGAAGCGGAGCGTTCTCCTACGAGCAGTACTTC
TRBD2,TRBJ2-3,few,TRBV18,CASSPPGRVSSTDTQYF,TGTGCCAGCTCACCACCCGGGAGGGTGAGCAGCACAGATACGCAGTATTTT
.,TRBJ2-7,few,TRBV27,CASSPSPGQIYEQYF,TGTGCCAGCAGTCCCTCACCGGGACAAATATACGAGCAGTACTTC
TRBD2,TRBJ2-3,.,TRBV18,CASSPEGRLAGRTDTQYF,TGTGCCAGCTCACCTGAGGGGCGACTAGCGGGACGCACAGATACGCAGTATTTT
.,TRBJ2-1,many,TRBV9,CASSVGYNEQFF,TGTGCCAGCAGCGTAGGCTACAATGAGCAGTTCTTC